This T cell receptor beta chain is from a study of beta chain features in type 1 diabetes. This clone showed up many times. The length of the CDR3 is 15 residues. Germline V gene lookup returns CDR1 LNHNV and CDR2 YYDKDF (reference sequence). V was shortened by 5 bases and J by 6 bases, with 17 bases between the two germline ends. Sequencing targeted expressed TCRB transcripts, as all isolated RNA had been reverse transcribed. Sequencing was performed with immunoSEQ multiplex PCR; in TCRdb, only in-frame clones are kept and a portion is missing. This sample has 970,000 or so clones, with under 20% found just once.

This TCR was sampled from a woman aged 18-29 years in good health. The specimen was naive CD4+ T cells from blood. This rearrangement joins TRBV15 to TRBJ2-1; D perhaps matches TRBD2 (6 bases). CDR3 in amino acids: CATSPVAGWFNEQFF. The DNA for the CDR3 is TGTGCCACCAGCCCTGTGGCGGGATGGTTCAATGAGCAGTTCTTC.